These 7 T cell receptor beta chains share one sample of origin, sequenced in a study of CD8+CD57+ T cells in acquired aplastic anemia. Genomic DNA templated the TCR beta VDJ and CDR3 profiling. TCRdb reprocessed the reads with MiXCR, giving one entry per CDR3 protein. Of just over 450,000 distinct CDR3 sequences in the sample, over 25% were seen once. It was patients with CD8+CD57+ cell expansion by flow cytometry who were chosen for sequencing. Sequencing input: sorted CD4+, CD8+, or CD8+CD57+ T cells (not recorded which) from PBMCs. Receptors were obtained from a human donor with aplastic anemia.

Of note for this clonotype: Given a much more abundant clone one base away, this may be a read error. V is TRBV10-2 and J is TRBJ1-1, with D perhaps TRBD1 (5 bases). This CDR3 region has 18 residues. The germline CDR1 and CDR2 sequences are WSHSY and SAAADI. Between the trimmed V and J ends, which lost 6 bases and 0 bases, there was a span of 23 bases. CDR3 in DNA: TGCGCCAGCAGCGAAAAAATACGAAGGGGAACTATGAACACTGAAGCTTTCTTT. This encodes CASSEKIRRGTMNTEAFF.

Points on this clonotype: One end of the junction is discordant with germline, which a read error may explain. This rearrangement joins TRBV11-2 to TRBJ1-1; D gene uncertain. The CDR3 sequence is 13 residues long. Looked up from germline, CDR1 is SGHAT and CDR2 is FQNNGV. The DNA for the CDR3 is TGTGCCGGCAGCCGGACCTTGAACACTGAAGCTTTCTTT. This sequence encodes CAGSRTLNTEAFF.

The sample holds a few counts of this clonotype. The CDR3 nucleotides read TGTGCCAGCAGTTTACGAGGAGCGGGCAATCAGCCCCAGCATTTT. This encodes CASSLRGAGNQPQHF. V and J are TRBV27 and TRBJ1-5; D is ambiguous. The ends were cut back, 2 bases at V and 2 bases at J, with 10 bases in the middle. CDR1 MNHEY and CDR2 SMNVEV come from the germline V gene (reference sequence). The CDR3 length is 15 residues.

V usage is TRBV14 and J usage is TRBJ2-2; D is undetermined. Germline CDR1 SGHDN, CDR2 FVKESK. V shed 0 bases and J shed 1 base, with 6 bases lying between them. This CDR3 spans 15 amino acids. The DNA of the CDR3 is TGTGCCAGCAGCCAAGATACTGTGAACACCGGGGAGCTGTTTTTT. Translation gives CASSQDTVNTGELFF.

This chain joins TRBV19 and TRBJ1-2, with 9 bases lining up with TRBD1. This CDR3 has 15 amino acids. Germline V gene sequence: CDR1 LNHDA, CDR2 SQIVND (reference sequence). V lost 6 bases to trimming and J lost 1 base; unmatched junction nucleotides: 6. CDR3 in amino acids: CASSGGQGFNYGYTF. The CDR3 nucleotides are TGTGCCAGTAGCGGGGGACAGGGCTTTAACTATGGCTACACCTTC.

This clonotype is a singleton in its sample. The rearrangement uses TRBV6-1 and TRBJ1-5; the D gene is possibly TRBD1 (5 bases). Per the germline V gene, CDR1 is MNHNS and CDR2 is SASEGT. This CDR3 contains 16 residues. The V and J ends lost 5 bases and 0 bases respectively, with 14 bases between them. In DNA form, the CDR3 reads TGTGCCAGCAGTCTATATCTACAGGCTAGCAATCAGCCCCAGCATTTT. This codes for CASSLYLQASNQPQHF.

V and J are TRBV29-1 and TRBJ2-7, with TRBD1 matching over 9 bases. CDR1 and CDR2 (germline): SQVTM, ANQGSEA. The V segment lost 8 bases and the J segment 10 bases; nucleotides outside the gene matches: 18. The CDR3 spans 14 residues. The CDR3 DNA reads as TGCAGCTTGGGTCAGGGACAGGGTCGGATCATCCAGTACTTC. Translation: CSLGQGQGRIIQYF.